These 31 T cell receptor beta chains were sequenced from one sample in a study of beta chain features in type 1 diabetes. These receptors have no identified antigens. Expressed TCRB transcripts were sequenced because the entire RNA isolate underwent reverse transcription. TCRdb's copy holds only in-frame clones and misses some; the assay was immunoSEQ multiplex PCR. The repertoire consists of 40,000 to 55,000 clones, with around 45% occurring once and the leading ten covering roughly 0.13%. Study observations and caveats: Shorter TCRB CDR3s, moderately but significantly so, marked every one of the four CD4+ subsets in Type 1 diabetes patients.

The sample taken for sequencing was stem cell memory CD4+ T cells from blood. Source of these receptors: a man aged 30 to 39 with type 1 diabetes.

This clone occurred a few times. The CDR3 sequence is CASTGGNRPDETQYF. The DNA of the CDR3 is TGTGCCAGCACGGGGGGAAATCGACCTGATGAGACCCAGTACTTC. The J gene is TRBJ2-5, the V gene TRBV28; 7 bases agree with TRBD2. This CDR3 spans 15 amino acids. CDR1 and CDR2 (germline): MDHEN, SYDVKM. V lost 7 bases to trimming and J lost 5 bases; unmatched junction nucleotides: 13.

The gene calls are TRBV6-4 and TRBJ2-2, with 7 positions matching TRBD1. Germline values: CDR1 MRHNA, CDR2 SNTAGT. The CDR3 is 16 residues long. The V and J ends lost 6 bases and 1 base, in that order; junction bases with no gene match: 8. CDR3 DNA sequence: TGTGCCAGCAGCTACTCCGGGACAGAGAACACCGGGGAGCTGTTTTTT. Protein product: CASSYSGTENTGELFF.

This sequence joins TRBV28 and TRBJ2-3; a weak D match, TRBD2 (5 bases). V was cut by 5 bases and J by 7 bases, with 10 bases left in between. The CDR3 loop spans 12 amino acids. Looked up from germline, CDR1 is MDHEN and CDR2 is SYDVKM. The CDR3 DNA reads TGTGCCAGCAGTCTGGCCGGGAATACGCAGTATTTT. This sequence encodes CASSLAGNTQYF.

This rearrangement joins TRBV5-1 to TRBJ1-2; D gene unclear. CDR1 is SGHRS, CDR2 YFSETQ, per germline. V shed 0 bases and J shed 4 bases, with 10 bases lying between them. This CDR3 spans 14 amino acids. In DNA form, the CDR3 reads TGCGCCAGCAGCTTGGGCCCAGAGGGCTATGGCTACACCTTC. It encodes CASSLGPEGYGYTF.

This clone has just a few counts. Here the CDR3 DNA reads TGTGCCAGCAGCTTAGAAGGGACAGGGGAGCTGTTTTTT. Translating gives CASSLEGTGELFF. The rearrangement joins TRBV11-2 to TRBJ2-2, with D perhaps matching TRBD1 (6 bases). V was shortened by 0 bases and J by 8 bases, with 7 bases between the two germline ends. CDR1 is SGHAT, CDR2 FQNNGV, per germline. The CDR3 has 13 residues.

The genes are TRBV6-6 and TRBJ2-7, with TRBD2 matching 7 bases. CDR1 and CDR2 from the germline V gene are MNHNY and SVGAGI (reference sequence). After removal of 5 bases from V and 2 bases from J, the junction contained 6 bases not matched to a gene. The CDR3 totals 14 residues. CDR3 sequence reads: CASSSLREPYEQYF. The CDR3 DNA reads as TGTGCCAGCAGTAGTTTGCGGGAGCCCTACGAGCAGTACTTC.

CDR3 region: CASSLDFMNTEAFF. CDR3 nucleotide sequence: TGCGCCAGCAGCTTGGACTTTATGAACACTGAAGCTTTCTTT. The genes are TRBV5-1 and TRBJ1-1; D gene uncertain. Germline CDR1 is SGHRS and CDR2 is YFSETQ. Trimming took 0 bases from V and 0 from J, leaving 6 bases between them. The CDR3 is 14 residues long.

A remark on this clone: Likely a read error: the CDR3 ends without its conserved phenylalanine or tryptophan. V gene TRBV29-1 combines with J gene TRBJ2-7; no clear D gene. V lost 5 bases and J lost 0, with 14 bases in between. Germline CDR1 SQVTM, CDR2 ANQGSEA. The CDR3 is made up of 14 amino acids. In nucleotides, the CDR3 is TGCAGCGTTTTAAACACAGCCAACTCCTACGAGCAGTACTCC. Residues: CSVLNTANSYEQYS.

This rearrangement joins TRBV19 to TRBJ1-5; TRBD1 matches at 9 bases. V dropped 5 bases and J dropped 7; count of bases not matched to a gene: 6. Germline CDR1 LNHDA, CDR2 SQIVND (reference sequence). The CDR3 covers 14 residues. This chain's CDR3 is CASSWGQGGQPQHF. The CDR3 DNA reads as TGTGCCAGTAGTTGGGGACAGGGAGGACAGCCCCAGCATTTT. The whole variable domain, remainder taken from reference TRBV19 and TRBJ1-5, is DGGITQSPKYLFRKEGQNVTLSCEQNLNHDAMYWYRQDPGQGLRLIYYSQIVNDFQKGDIAEGYSVSREKKESFPLTVTSAQKNPTAFYLCASSWGQGGQPQHFGDGTRLSIL.

J is TRBJ1-2 and V is TRBV19, with TRBD1 matching over 10 bases. Per germline, CDR1 LNHDA and CDR2 SQIVND (reference sequence). The CDR3 runs to 16 residues. The V and J ends lost 5 bases and 10 bases, in that order; junction bases with no gene match: 16. CDR3 DNA sequence: TGTGCCAGTAGTGTTTACGGACAGGGGGGGAATCAAGACTACACCTTC. Its protein is CASSVYGQGGNQDYTF.

The rearrangement joins TRBV5-1 to TRBJ2-3; tentatively, D is TRBD2 (5 bases). The V end was cut by 3 bases, the J end by 4 bases, with 9 bases between. Germline V gene lookup returns CDR1 SGHRS and CDR2 YFSETQ. The CDR3 covers 13 residues. The CDR3 is CASSSGVADTQYF. DNA of the CDR3: TGCGCCAGCAGCTCCGGGGTCGCAGATACGCAGTATTTT.

V is TRBV5-6 and J is TRBJ2-3, with TRBD2 matching 7 bases. The CDR3 covers 17 residues. Losses at the gene ends were 0 bases for V and 5 bases for J; bases not matched to a gene: 12. Looked up from germline, CDR1 is SGHDT and CDR2 is YYEEEE. This CDR3 is CASSLAGLAEVEDTQYF. In DNA form, the CDR3 reads TGTGCCAGCAGCTTGGCCGGCCTAGCGGAGGTTGAAGATACGCAGTATTTT.

This rearrangement joins TRBV5-1 to TRBJ2-1; 12 nucleotides line up with TRBD2. Per germline, CDR1 SGHRS and CDR2 YFSETQ. The CDR3 runs to 16 residues. The junction had 2 bases not matched to a gene; V was cut back by 4 bases and J by 0 bases. The CDR3 is CASSLAGGVSYNEQFF. CDR3 sequence (DNA): TGCGCCAGCAGCCTAGCGGGAGGGGTCTCCTACAATGAGCAGTTCTTC.

The rearrangement joins TRBV2 to TRBJ2-1; TRBD2 matches 7 bases. Per germline, CDR1 SNHLY and CDR2 FYNNEI. CDR3 length: 16 residues. Trimming cost V 1 base and J 5 bases; bases outside gene matches: 8. The CDR3 DNA reads TGTGCCAGCAGTGAAGTGGGGCTAGCGGCAAACAATGAGCAGTTCTTC. Translating gives CASSEVGLAANNEQFF.

This chain links TRBV28 with TRBJ2-7; TRBD2 agrees at 8 bases. Per the germline V gene, CDR1 is MDHEN and CDR2 is SYDVKM. The CDR3 is 13 residues long. CDR3 loop: CACTSGGNREIAV. The CDR3, as DNA: TGTGCCTGCACCTCGGGGGGGAACCGGGAAATAGCGGTC.

This clone has a handful of counts. The chain combines TRBV18 with TRBJ1-5; TRBD1 matches 8 bases. Trimming took 6 bases from V and 2 from J; bases not matched to a gene: 9. The CDR3 contains 16 residues. Germline V gives CDR1 KGHSH, CDR2 LQKENI. CDR3 nucleotides: TGTGCCAGCTCTCCGGACAGGGCGTTTGGCAATCAGCCCCAGCATTTT. Residues: CASSPDRAFGNQPQHF.

CDR3 protein: CASSPLSGRAADTQYF. The CDR3 nucleotides are TGTGCCAGCAGCCCTCTTAGCGGGAGAGCTGCAGATACGCAGTATTTT. This chain uses TRBV7-8 with TRBJ2-3; 9 bases align to TRBD2. Trimming removed 5 bases from V and 4 bases from J; junction bases left unmatched: 10. CDR1 and CDR2 from the germline V gene are SGHVS and FQNEAQ. This CDR3 contains 16 residues.

This chain uses TRBV11-2 with TRBJ2-7; 8 nucleotides align to TRBD1. J was trimmed by 0 bases and V by 5 bases; bases with no gene match: 6. This CDR3 contains 15 residues. In germline, CDR1 is SGHAT, CDR2 FQNNGV. Here the CDR3 reads CASSLIQGASYEQYF. The DNA for the CDR3 is TGTGCCAGCAGCCTCATCCAGGGGGCCTCCTACGAGCAGTACTTC.

CDR3 bases: TGTGCCAGTAAGACAGGGGTGCCCTACAATGAGCAGTTCTTC. Translated, it gives CASKTGVPYNEQFF. The V call is TRBV19, the J call TRBJ2-1; 8 bases are a match to TRBD1. In germline, CDR1 is LNHDA, CDR2 SQIVND (reference sequence). Germline trimming cut 7 bases from V and 2 bases from J; bases unmatched to any gene: 4. This CDR3 spans 14 amino acids.

The rearrangement joins TRBV5-1 to TRBJ2-3; 7 bases match TRBD2. The CDR3 is 19 amino acids. Germline V gene data show CDR1 as SGHRS and CDR2 as YFSETQ. Unmatched junction bases numbered 16, after V lost 3 bases and J lost 0 bases. CDR3 DNA: TGCGCCAGCAGCTCCATGGGACTATCACCTCGGATTAGCACAGATACGCAGTATTTT. Its protein product is CASSSMGLSPRISTDTQYF.

This clone was seen a single time. The V and J genes are TRBV5-6 and TRBJ2-2, with D possibly matching TRBD1 (6 bases). V shed 4 bases and J shed 16 bases, with 20 bases lying between them. CDR3 length: 13 amino acids. Germline CDR1 and CDR2: SGHDT and YYEEEE. The CDR3 loop reads CASSPPTGSPPFF. In DNA, the CDR3 is TGTGCCAGCAGCCCGCCGACAGGTAGCCCACCGTTTTTT.

The chain couples TRBV9 to TRBJ2-7, with 11 bases lining up with TRBD1. CDR1 SGDLS and CDR2 YYNGEE come from the germline V gene. The ends lost 0 bases at V and 3 bases at J; junction bases unmatched: 2. The CDR3 spans 15 residues. CDR3 residues: CASSVAGTGGYEQYF. The DNA for the CDR3 is TGTGCCAGCAGCGTAGCTGGGACAGGGGGCTACGAGCAGTACTTC.

The CDR3 nucleotides read TGTGCCATCTGGACAGGGCTTCGGGGCTACACCTTC. This translates into CAIWTGLRGYTF. The chain carries TRBV10-3 and TRBJ1-2, with 8 bases that match TRBD1. The CDR3 has 12 amino acids. Unmatched junction bases numbered 7, after V lost 8 bases and J lost 8 bases. The germline gives CDR1 ENHRY, CDR2 SYGVKD.

The chain joins TRBV27 to TRBJ2-5, with a tentative D call TRBD1 (5 bases). The germline V gene encodes CDR1 MNHEY and CDR2 SMNVEV (reference sequence). Trimming shortened V by 6 bases and J by 2 bases, and 10 bases separated the two germline ends. This CDR3 is 13 amino acids long. The CDR3 DNA is TGTGCCAGCAGACGGAGACAGCAAGAGACCCAGTACTTC. Translating gives CASRRRQQETQYF.

The V gene is TRBV27, the J gene TRBJ1-1; TRBD1 is a possible D gene (6 bases). Per the germline V gene, CDR1 is MNHEY and CDR2 is SMNVEV (reference sequence). The CDR3 is 13 amino acids. V was cut by 6 bases and J by 1 base, with 9 bases left in between. The CDR3: CASSRRGNTEAFF. The CDR3 region has the DNA TGTGCCAGCAGCCGCAGGGGGAACACTGAAGCTTTCTTT.

The rearrangement joins TRBV11-1 to TRBJ2-7; 14 nucleotides match TRBD2. Germline assignment: CDR1 SGHAT and CDR2 FQDESV (reference sequence). The CDR3 covers 14 residues. J was trimmed by 4 bases and V by 6 bases; bases with no gene match: 2. DNA for the CDR3: TGTGCCAGCAGTTGGACTAGCGGGAGGTACGAGCAGTACTTC. Residues: CASSWTSGRYEQYF.

V gene TRBV6-5 combines with J gene TRBJ2-7, with 10 bases matching TRBD2. This CDR3 spans 14 amino acids. Germline CDR1 MNHEY, CDR2 SVGAGI. V was pared by 5 bases and J by 9 bases, with 10 bases of the junction left unmatched. The CDR3 DNA is TGTGCCAGCAGTAGTCTAGCGGGAGAGAGACGGCAGTACTTC. Its protein product is CASSSLAGERRQYF.

This clone turned up a few times. The chain combines TRBV18 with TRBJ2-2; D unclear. V was clipped by 3 bases and J by 4 bases, with 3 bases between them. This CDR3 is 12 amino acids long. Germline V gives CDR1 KGHSH, CDR2 LQKENI. CDR3 in amino acids: CASSPVTGELFF. The CDR3 DNA follows: TGTGCCAGCTCACCCGTCACCGGGGAGCTGTTTTTT.

The chain has TRBV28 and TRBJ1-2; D not resolved. This CDR3 spans 16 amino acids. Germline V gene data show CDR1 as MDHEN and CDR2 as SYDVKM. V lost 7 bases and J lost 3, with 21 bases in between. In nucleotides, the CDR3 is TGTGCCAGCATGGCAGTCTGGGCCGAAACACACTATGGCTACACCTTC. Translation gives CASMAVWAETHYGYTF.

The V and J genes are TRBV15 and TRBJ1-2; D call uncertain. CDR3 length: 12 residues. V dropped 1 base and J dropped 5 bases, with 5 bases sitting between them. CDR1 and CDR2 from the germline V gene are LNHNV and YYDKDF (reference sequence). For the CDR3, the DNA is TGTGCCACCAGCAGAGTCGGGTATGGCTACACCTTC. It is translated as CATSRVGYGYTF. Using reference TRBV15 and TRBJ1-2 for the parts outside the CDR3, the full variable domain is DAMVIQNPRYQVTQFGKPVTLSCSQTLNHNVMYWYQQKSSQAPKLLFHYYDKDFNNEADTPDNFQSRRPNTSFCFLDIRSPGLGDTAMYLCATSRVGYGYTFGSGTRLTVV.

This clone was seen a handful of times. This sequence joins TRBV23-1 and TRBJ2-2, with D tentatively TRBD2 (5 bases). TRBV23-1 is placed among ORFs of uncertain function. V was shortened by 0 bases and J by 5 bases, with 16 bases between the two germline ends. The CDR3 totals 17 residues. CDR3 residues: CASSQSRQSTGTGELFF. The CDR3 nucleotides are TGCGCCAGCAGTCAATCGAGGCAGTCGACGGGGACCGGGGAGCTGTTTTTT.